These 23 T cell receptor beta chains came from one sample sequenced in a study of T cells in Graves' hyperthyroidism and ophthalmopathy. Amplified regions were TCR beta CDR3 sequences from RNA transcripts. HTBI primers were the set used in a first-round RT-PCR of the TCR CDR3. TCRdb used MiXCR to reprocess the multiplex PCR reads, holding one entry per CDR3 protein. In the table there are under 250,000 distinct CDR3 sequences, about 15% of which are singletons. The material sequenced was blood. These receptors were collected from a middle-aged man with Graves' hyperthyroidism.

This clonotype was recorded many times. V is TRBV11-2 and J is TRBJ1-3; no firm D call. The CDR3 length is 12 residues. Between the trimmed V and J ends, which lost 8 bases and 4 bases, there was a span of 9 bases. Per germline, CDR1 SGHAT and CDR2 FQNNGV. The CDR3 loop reads CASGVLGNTIYF. DNA of the CDR3: TGTGCCAGCGGGGTTCTGGGAAACACCATATATTTT.

In this sample, this clonotype turned up many times. This chain links TRBV18 with TRBJ2-5; D is unclear. Trimming took off 1 base at V and 2 bases at J, with 5 bases between the two ends. Germline assignment: CDR1 KGHSH and CDR2 LQKENI. The CDR3 runs 13 residues. This CDR3 reads CASSPRGQETQYF. CDR3 coding DNA: TGTGCCAGCTCACCACGTGGGCAAGAGACCCAGTACTTC. The full variable domain, rest sourced from reference TRBV18 and TRBJ2-5, is NAGVMQNPRHLVRRRGQEARLRCSPMKGHSHVYWYRQLPEEGLKFMVYLQKENIIDESGMPKERFSAEFPKEGPSILRIQQVVRGDSAAYFCASSPRGQETQYFGPGTRLLVL.

This clonotype came up many times. The chain is built from TRBV11-3 and TRBJ2-1; 7 bases map to TRBD2. Germline V CDR1 and CDR2: SGHNT, YENEEA. Trimming cost V 3 bases and J 3 bases; bases outside gene matches: 8. This CDR3 contains 16 residues. The CDR3 spells CASSFDGRTYYNEQFF. As DNA, the CDR3 is TGTGCCAGCAGCTTTGACGGGAGGACCTACTACAATGAGCAGTTCTTC.

This clonotype was found many times. The V and J genes are TRBV12-3 or TRBV12-4 and TRBJ2-4, with D possibly TRBD1 on 5 matching bases. This CDR3 contains 13 residues. The V end lost 2 bases, the J end lost 9 bases, and 11 bases lay between the germline ends. CDR3 protein: CASSLIQGTIQYF. CDR3 DNA: TGTGCCAGCAGTTTAATCCAGGGTACCATTCAGTACTTC.

Concerning this clonotype itself: A much more abundant neighbour one base away suggests this may be a read error. This chain links TRBV7-2 with TRBJ1-1, with D hard to call. The CDR3 sequence is 13 residues long. CDR1 and CDR2 from the germline V gene are SGHTA and FQGNSA. V lost 8 bases and J lost 11, with 21 bases in between. CDR3 in amino acids: CASGPPGVSIAFF. The CDR3 DNA follows: TGTGCCAGCGGCCCGCCCGGGGTTAGCATCGCTTTCTTT. The full variable domain, completed using reference TRBV7-2 and TRBJ1-1, is GAGVSQSPSNKVTEKGKDVELRCDPISGHTALYWYRQSLGQGLEFLIYFQGNSAPDKSGLPSDRFSAERTGGSVSTLTIQRTQQEDSAVYLCASGPPGVSIAFFGQGTRLTVV.

The table lists this clonotype with many counts. The chain recombines TRBV7-2 with TRBJ2-7; D gene ambiguous. The CDR3 length is 14 residues. Per the germline V gene, CDR1 is SGHTA and CDR2 is FQGNSA. Trimming took off 5 bases at V and 2 bases at J, with 13 bases between the two ends. The CDR3 region has the DNA TGTGCCAGCAGCCCGCCCGTGACCGCCTACGAGCAGTACTTC. It yields the protein CASSPPVTAYEQYF.

In regard to this clonotype: This could be a read error, since a much larger clone is one nucleotide away. The gene calls are TRBV7-8 and TRBJ2-1, with TRBD1 identical over 11 bases. The J call is in doubt because the DNA end fits TRBJ2-7 better. The CDR3 runs to 17 residues. Germline V CDR1 and CDR2: SGHVS, FQNEAQ. CDR3 in DNA: TGTGCCAGCAGCGCTGGGGACAGGGGGGTCTCCTACAATGAGCAGTACTTC. This translates into CASSAGDRGVSYNEQYF.

This clonotype has at least ten counts. The V call is TRBV6-2 or TRBV6-3, the J call TRBJ2-1; 9 bases match TRBD1. Germline lookup yields CDR1 MNHEY and CDR2 SVGEGT. V lost 2 bases, J lost 7 bases, and 9 bases stayed unmatched. This CDR3 spans 16 amino acids. The CDR3 DNA follows: TGTGCCAGCAGTTACCTGGGGACAGGGTCTAATAATGAGCAGTTCTTC. Its protein is CASSYLGTGSNNEQFF.

As to this clonotype: One end of the junction fails to match germline, which may point to a read error. V is TRBV2 and J is TRBJ2-1, with 7 bases identical to TRBD1. CDR1 and CDR2 (germline): SNHLY, FYNNEI. The CDR3 contains 15 residues. The CDR3 sequence: CASSGLGTAYNEQLF. CDR3 sequence (DNA): TGTGCCAGCAGTGGATTGGGGACAGCCTACAATGAGCAGCTCTTC.

The V call is TRBV20-1, the J call TRBJ2-1; 13 nucleotides match TRBD2. V shed 5 bases and J 7 bases; nucleotides not matched to a gene: 5. Germline assignment: CDR1 DFQATT and CDR2 SNEGSKA (reference sequence). The CDR3 totals 14 residues. CDR3 loop: CSARGLAGDNEQFF. The CDR3 nucleotides read TGCAGTGCTCGTGGACTAGCGGGAGATAATGAGCAGTTCTTC.

This clonotype was picked up a small number of times. The rearrangement joins TRBV7-9 to TRBJ1-2, with 9 bases identical to TRBD1. This CDR3 has 14 residues. V shed 6 bases, J shed 6 bases, and the junction held 8 bases outside the gene matches. Germline V gives CDR1 SEHNR, CDR2 FQNEAQ (reference sequence). DNA of the CDR3: TGTGCCAGCAGTTACCGGGACAGGGATGATGGCTACACCTTC. Translating it yields CASSYRDRDDGYTF.

The chain couples TRBV6-1 to TRBJ2-1; the match to TRBD2 covers 14 bases. The length of the CDR3 is 22 residues. The germline CDR1 and CDR2 sequences are MNHNS and SASEGT. With V trimmed by 6 bases and J by 7 bases, 26 bases remained unmatched. The CDR3 is CASRLPGRPGPTSGRGENEQFF. DNA for the CDR3: TGTGCCAGCAGACTCCCAGGCAGACCGGGACCGACTAGCGGGAGGGGCGAAAATGAGCAGTTCTTC.

This clonotype was counted at least ten times. J is TRBJ2-7 and V is TRBV11-3; D perhaps matches TRBD2 (6 bases). Germline V CDR1 and CDR2: SGHNT, YENEEA. The CDR3 extends over 15 amino acids. Trimming pared 4 bases from V and 4 bases from J, leaving 17 bases between. CDR3: CASSSILASPYEQYF. CDR3 sequence (DNA): TGTGCCAGCAGCTCAATTCTAGCGTCCCCATACGAGCAGTACTTC.

There are many counts of this clonotype. This sequence joins TRBV2 and TRBJ1-5; D might be TRBD1 (6 bases). Germline V lookup: CDR1 SNHLY, CDR2 FYNNEI. Deletions cut 6 bases from V and 2 bases from J, with 14 bases between. The CDR3 is made up of 15 amino acids. The CDR3 sequence: CASSPRGSRNQPQHF. Written as DNA, the CDR3 is TGTGCCAGCAGCCCCAGGGGTTCGCGCAATCAGCCCCAGCATTTT.

The CDR3 DNA sequence: TGTGCCAGCAGCCAAGACCCCCCTAGCGGGGCCTACAATGAGCAGTTCTTC. This sequence encodes CASSQDPPSGAYNEQFF. V usage is TRBV4-2 and J usage is TRBJ2-1, with 9 bases lining up with TRBD2. This CDR3 has 17 residues. Germline CDR1 reads LGHNA; CDR2 reads YNFKEQ. J gave up 2 bases and V 0 bases, and 5 bases lay outside the gene matches.

CDR3 loop: CASSLGGYTIYF. The CDR3 DNA reads as TGTGCCAGCAGCTTGGGAGGTTACACCATATATTTT. The rearrangement links TRBV5-4 to TRBJ1-3; D unresolved. Trimming stripped 0 bases from V and 8 bases from J, with 6 bases between. CDR1 and CDR2 from the germline V gene are SGHNT and YYREEE (reference sequence). CDR3 length: 12 residues.

This clonotype was counted ten times or more. This rearrangement joins TRBV5-1 to TRBJ2-7; 13 nucleotides align to TRBD2. CDR3 length equals 16 residues. Germline values: CDR1 SGHRS, CDR2 YFSETQ. V dropped 4 bases and J dropped 1; count of bases not matched to a gene: 5. DNA for the CDR3: TGCGCCAGCAGCAAGGGACTAGCGGGACCTTCCTACGAGCAGTACTTC. Protein: CASSKGLAGPSYEQYF.

The rearrangement uses TRBV5-1 and TRBJ2-3; TRBD1 aligns across 8 bases. V shed 6 bases and J 4 bases; nucleotides not matched to a gene: 7. CDR1 is SGHRS, CDR2 YFSETQ, per germline. The CDR3 consists of 14 residues. The CDR3 DNA reads TGCGCCAGCACCCCCGACAGGGGCGCAGATACGCAGTATTTT. As protein: CASTPDRGADTQYF.

This clonotype has at least ten counts. V usage is TRBV7-3 and J usage is TRBJ2-7; D is unresolved. This CDR3 spans 14 amino acids. V was clipped by 1 base and J by 0 bases, with 7 bases between them. Per the germline V gene, CDR1 is SGHTA and CDR2 is FQGTGA. CDR3 residues: CASSLRHPSYEQYF. DNA of the CDR3: TGTGCCAGCAGCTTAAGACATCCCTCCTACGAGCAGTACTTC.

This chain joins TRBV6-1 and TRBJ2-1; TRBD2 might be the D (6 bases). Between the trimmed V and J ends, which lost 5 bases and 7 bases, there was a span of 15 bases. Germline CDR1 is MNHNS and CDR2 is SASEGT. This CDR3 spans 14 amino acids. CDR3 sequence (DNA): TGTGCCAGCAGTCCCGGAGGGCCAGGGAATGAGCAGTTCTTC. This gives the protein CASSPGGPGNEQFF.

In its sample, this clonotype was seen many times. This rearrangement joins TRBV27 to TRBJ2-7; 11 bases are a match to TRBD1. J lost 7 bases, V lost 6 bases, and 14 bases had no gene match. The germline gives CDR1 MNHEY, CDR2 SMNVEV (reference sequence). The CDR3 loop spans 16 amino acids. Here the CDR3 reads CASSAFYSGTGGEQYF. The CDR3 nucleotides are TGTGCCAGCAGCGCCTTCTACAGCGGGACAGGGGGAGAGCAGTACTTC.

This clonotype showed up many times. J is TRBJ2-3 and V is TRBV29-1; 10 bases map to TRBD2. Germline CDR1 and CDR2: SQVTM and ANQGSEA. With V trimmed by 6 bases and J by 3 bases, 15 bases remained unmatched. CDR3 size: 17 residues. The CDR3 region is CSVLFLSSGRKTDTQYF. The CDR3, as DNA: TGCAGCGTCCTATTCCTATCTAGCGGGAGAAAGACAGATACGCAGTATTTT.

The sample holds many counts of this clonotype. This chain's CDR3 is CASSLASGKLYEQYF. The CDR3 DNA reads as TGCGCCAGCAGCTTGGCTAGCGGGAAACTCTACGAGCAGTACTTC. The gene calls are TRBV5-1 and TRBJ2-7; the match to TRBD2 covers 9 bases. The CDR3 is 15 residues long. The germline gives CDR1 SGHRS, CDR2 YFSETQ. J was trimmed by 3 bases and V by 0 bases; bases with no gene match: 4.